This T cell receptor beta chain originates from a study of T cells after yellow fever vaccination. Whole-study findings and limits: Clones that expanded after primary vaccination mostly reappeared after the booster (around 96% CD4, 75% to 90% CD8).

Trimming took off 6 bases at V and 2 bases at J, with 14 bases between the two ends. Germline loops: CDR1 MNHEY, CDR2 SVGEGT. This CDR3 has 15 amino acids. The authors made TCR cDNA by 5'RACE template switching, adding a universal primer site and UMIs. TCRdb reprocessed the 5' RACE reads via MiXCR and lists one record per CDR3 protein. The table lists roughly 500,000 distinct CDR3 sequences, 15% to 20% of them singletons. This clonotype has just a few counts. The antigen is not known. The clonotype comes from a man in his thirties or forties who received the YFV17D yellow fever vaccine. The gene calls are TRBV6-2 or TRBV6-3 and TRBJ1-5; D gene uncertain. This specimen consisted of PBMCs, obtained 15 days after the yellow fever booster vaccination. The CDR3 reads CASREHGRGNQPQHF. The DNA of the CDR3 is TGTGCCAGCAGGGAGCATGGGAGAGGCAATCAGCCCCAGCATTTT.